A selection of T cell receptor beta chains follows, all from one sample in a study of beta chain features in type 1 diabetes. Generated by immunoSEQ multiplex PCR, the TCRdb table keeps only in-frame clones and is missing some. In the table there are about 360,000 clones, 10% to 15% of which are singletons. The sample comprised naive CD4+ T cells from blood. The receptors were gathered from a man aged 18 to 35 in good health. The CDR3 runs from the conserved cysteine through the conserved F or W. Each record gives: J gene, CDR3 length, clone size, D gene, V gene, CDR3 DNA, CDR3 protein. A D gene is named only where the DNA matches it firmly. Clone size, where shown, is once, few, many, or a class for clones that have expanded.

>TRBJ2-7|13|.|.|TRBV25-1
TGTGCCAGCAGTGCCGGAGTTTCCTACGAGCAGTACTTC
CASSAGVSYEQYF
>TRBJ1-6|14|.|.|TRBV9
TGTGCCAGCAGCTCGGACAGAGATAATTCACCCCTCCACTTT
CASSSDRDNSPLHF
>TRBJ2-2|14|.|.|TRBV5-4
TGTGCCAGCAAACCTTCGAGGGCGACCGGGGAGCTGTTTTTT
CASKPSRATGELFF
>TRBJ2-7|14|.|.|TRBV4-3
TGCGCCAGCAGCCCCCTTGTTCAGGGGTACGAGCAGTACTTC
CASSPLVQGYEQYF
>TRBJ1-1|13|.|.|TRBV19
TGTGCCAGTAGTACAGGCCGATCCACTGAAGCTTTCTTT
CASSTGRSTEAFF
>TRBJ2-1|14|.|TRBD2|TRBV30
TGTGCCTGGAGTGAGCTAGCGGGGGGTGATGAGCAGTTCTTC
CAWSELAGGDEQFF
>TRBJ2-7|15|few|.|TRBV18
TGTGCCAGCTCAACGGGAACGGGGTTGGGCTACGAGCAGTACTTC
CASSTGTGLGYEQYF
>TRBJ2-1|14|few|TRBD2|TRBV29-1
TGCAGCGTGGAGACCGGGGAGGGGTACAATGAGCAGTTCTTC
CSVETGEGYNEQFF
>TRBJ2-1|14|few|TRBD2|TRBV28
TGTGCCAGCAGTATCAGCGGGAGGGCGCAGGAGCAGTTCTTC
CASSISGRAQEQFF
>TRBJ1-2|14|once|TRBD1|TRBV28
TGTGCCAGCAGTTTCCGGACAGGGAGCTATGGCTACACCTTC
CASSFRTGSYGYTF
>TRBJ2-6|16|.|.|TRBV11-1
TGTGCCAGCAGCCGAATCGGGGGGCGGGGTGACAACGTCCTGACTTTC
CASSRIGGRGDNVLTF
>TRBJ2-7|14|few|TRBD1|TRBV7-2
TGTGCCAGCAGCTTTCGGCAGGGGGCGGACGAGCAGTACTTC
CASSFRQGADEQYF
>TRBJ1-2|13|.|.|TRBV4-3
TGCGCCAGCAGCCAAGATATAAACTATGGCTACACCTTC
CASSQDINYGYTF
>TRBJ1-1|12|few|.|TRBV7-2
TGTGCCAGCAATCGGTTCAACACTGAAGCTTTCTTT
CASNRFNTEAFF
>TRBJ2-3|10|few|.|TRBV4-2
TGTGCCAGCAGCCCCCGTACGCAGTATTTT
CASSPRTQYF
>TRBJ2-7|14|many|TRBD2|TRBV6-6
TGTGCCAGCAGTAGTACTAGCGTCCCCCTCGAGCAGTACTTC
CASSSTSVPLEQYF
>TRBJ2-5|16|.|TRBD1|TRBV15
TGTGCCACCAGCCGATGGACAGGGTGGGGTCAAGAGACCCAGTACTTC
CATSRWTGWGQETQYF
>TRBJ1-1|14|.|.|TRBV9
TGTGCCAGCAGCTCACGTGGAGGGAACACTGAAGCTTTCTTT
CASSSRGGNTEAFF
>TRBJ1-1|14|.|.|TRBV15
TGTGCCACCAGCAGAGATCAATTGGCCCTAGGAGCTTTCTTT
CATSRDQLALGAFF
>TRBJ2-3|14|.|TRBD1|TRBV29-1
TGCAGCGTTTCCTGGACAGGGGGCACAGATACGCAGTATTTT
CSVSWTGGTDTQYF
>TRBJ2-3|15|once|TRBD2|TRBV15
TGTGCCACCAGCAGAGCGGGGGGGGACACAGATACGCAGTATTTT
CATSRAGGDTDTQYF
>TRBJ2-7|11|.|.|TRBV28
TGTGCCAGCAGTTTAGGGCGAGACCGGTACTTC
CASSLGRDRYF
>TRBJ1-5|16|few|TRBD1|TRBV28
TGTGCCAGCAGACTTACAGGGGCCTTGAGCAATCAGCCCCAGCATTTT
CASRLTGALSNQPQHF
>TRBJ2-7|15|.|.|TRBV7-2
TGTGCCAGCACCAGACAAACAGGGAACTCCTACGAGCAGTACTTC
CASTRQTGNSYEQYF
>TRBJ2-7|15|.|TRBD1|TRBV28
TGTGCCAGCAGTGCCCCGGGACAGGGAAACCACGAGCAGTACTTC
CASSAPGQGNHEQYF
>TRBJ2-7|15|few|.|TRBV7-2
TGTGCCAGCAGCTTAGTGGCAGGGGCCCTGAACGAGCAGTACTTC
CASSLVAGALNEQYF
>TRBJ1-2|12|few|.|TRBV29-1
TGCAGCGTTGAAGAGGTGGGGCAGGCGAACACCTTC
CSVEEVGQANTF
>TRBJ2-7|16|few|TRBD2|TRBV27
TGTGCCAGCAGTTCCCTCGGTCTAGCGGGAACCTACGAGCAGTACTTC
CASSSLGLAGTYEQYF
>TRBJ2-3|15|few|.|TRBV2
TGTGCCAGCAGTGCCCGGACGGGATTTGGAGATACGCAGTATTTT
CASSARTGFGDTQYF
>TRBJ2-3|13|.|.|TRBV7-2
TGTGCCAGCAGCTTAGTCGGCACAGATACGCAGTATTTT
CASSLVGTDTQYF
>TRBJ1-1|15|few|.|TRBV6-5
TGTGCCAGCAGTTACTCGGCGGGGGGATGGACTGAAGCTTTCTTT
CASSYSAGGWTEAFF
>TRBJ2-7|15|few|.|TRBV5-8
TGTGCCAGCAGCTTGGTCAGCCAGGCAAGCCGCGAGCAGTACTTC
CASSLVSQASREQYF
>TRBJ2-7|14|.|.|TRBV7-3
TGTGCCAGCAGCTTATATGGTAGCGGCTACGAGCAGTACTTC
CASSLYGSGYEQYF